This T cell receptor (beta chain) was obtained from a study of T-cell reconstitution after alpha-beta-depleted transplantation in children. Study-wide points: Several hundred graft clones that had expanded were reportedly the source of alpha-beta T cells about two months after transplant. Diversity of TCRbeta at day 60 was high in some patients, arising from surviving recipient T cells and thymic progenitors. Newly generated T cells supplied most T-cell counts and diversity one year post-transplant.

For this clonotype: Its antigen is not identified. It may be a read error: a sequence one base away is much more abundant.

Unique molecular identifiers were used to barcode this TCRbeta library. TCRdb independently ran MiXCR on the PCR reads; one entry per CDR3 protein. The sample lists roughly 300,000 distinct CDR3 sequences; approximately 10% were seen once. Trimming shortened V by 5 bases and J by 6 bases, and 24 bases separated the two germline ends. Germline CDR1 is SGHRS and CDR2 is YFSETQ. CDR3 size: 16 residues. This specimen consisted of peripheral blood, obtained 180 days after TCRalphabeta/CD19-depleted stem cell transplant. The TCR comes from a male patient aged 2 to 10 who had a stem cell transplant for chronic granulomatous disease, so the T cells may come from the graft donor. The rearrangement joins TRBV5-1 to TRBJ2-7; D may correspond to TRBD1 or TRBD2 (5 bases each). The CDR3 region has the DNA TGCGCCAGCAGGTGGGACGGGGCTATTGGGGTCTCCGAGCAGTACTTC. Translation: CASRWDGAIGVSEQYF.